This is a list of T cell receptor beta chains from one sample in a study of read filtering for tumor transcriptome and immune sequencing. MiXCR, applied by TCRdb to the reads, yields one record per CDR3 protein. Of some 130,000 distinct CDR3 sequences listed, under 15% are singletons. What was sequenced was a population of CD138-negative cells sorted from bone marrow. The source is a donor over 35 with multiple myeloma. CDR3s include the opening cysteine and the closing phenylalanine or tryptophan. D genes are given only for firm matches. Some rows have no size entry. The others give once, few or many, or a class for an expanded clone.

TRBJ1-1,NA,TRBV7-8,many,TGTGCCAGCAGCCCCCCCCCAGCGAACACTGAAGCTTTCTTT,CASSPPPANTEAFF
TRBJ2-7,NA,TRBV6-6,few,TGTGCCAGCAGTTACGAGGGACCGCTTTACGAGCAGTACTTC,CASSYEGPLYEQYF
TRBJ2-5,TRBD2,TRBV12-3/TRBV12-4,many,TGTGCCAGCAGCGTAGCGCGGGAGGAGAGAAAGACCCAGTACTTC,CASSVAREERKTQYF
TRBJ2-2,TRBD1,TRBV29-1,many,TGCAGCGTTGAATTGTTGCAGGGGGCTGTCACCGGGGAGCTGTTTTTT,CSVELLQGAVTGELFF
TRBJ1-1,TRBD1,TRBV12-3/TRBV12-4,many,TGTGCCAGCAGATGGGACAGGGGGACTGAAGCTTTCTTT,CASRWDRGTEAFF
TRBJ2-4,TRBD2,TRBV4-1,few,TGCGCCAGCAGCCAAGGGCGCGGGAGCTCCCTGGTTGGGGCCAAAAACATTCAGTACTTC,CASSQGRGSSLVGAKNIQYF
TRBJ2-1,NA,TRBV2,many,TGTGCCAGCAGGGTAGCGGATAGCTCCTACAATGAGCAGTTCTTC,CASRVADSSYNEQFF
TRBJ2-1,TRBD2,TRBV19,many,TGTGCCAGTAGTAAAACTCCCAGCGGGAGGGCCGGAGAGCAGTTCTTC,CASSKTPSGRAGEQFF
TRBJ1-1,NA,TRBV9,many,TGTGCCAGCAGCGCGACAGGTTCAATGAACACTGAAGCTTTCTTT,CASSATGSMNTEAFF
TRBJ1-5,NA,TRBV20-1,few,TGCAGTGCTAGGGAGAGCATTCAGCCCCAGCATTTT,CSARESIQPQHF
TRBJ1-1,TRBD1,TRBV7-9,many,TGTGCCAGCAGCCTTACAGGGGGTAACACTGAAGCTTTCTTT,CASSLTGGNTEAFF
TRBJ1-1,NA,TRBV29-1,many,TGCAGCGTCATACAGGCGGGGACTGAAGCTTTCTTT,CSVIQAGTEAFF
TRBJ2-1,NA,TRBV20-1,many,TGCAGTGCTAGAGATGAGAGCGGTACTCAGGGGTCCTACAATGAGCAGTTCTTC,CSARDESGTQGSYNEQFF
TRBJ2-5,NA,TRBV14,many,TGTGCCAGCAGAAGGACAACGATAGAGACCCAGTACTTC,CASRRTTIETQYF
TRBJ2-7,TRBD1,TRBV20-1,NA,TGCAGTGCTCTTGCCGGGACAGGAGCTGCCTACGAGCAGTACTTC,CSALAGTGAAYEQYF
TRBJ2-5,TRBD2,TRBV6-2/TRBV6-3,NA,TGTGCCAGCAGTCAATCTTCGACTAGCTTACAAGAGGCCCAGTACTTC,CASSQSSTSLQEAQYF
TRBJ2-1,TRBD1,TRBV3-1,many,TGTGCCAGCAGCTCCACTCGGACAGGGTATTTCAATGAGCAGTTCTTC,CASSSTRTGYFNEQFF
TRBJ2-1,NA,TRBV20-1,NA,TGCAGTGCTAGATTAGCGGAAGGGGGTAATGAGCAGTTCTTC,CSARLAEGGNEQFF
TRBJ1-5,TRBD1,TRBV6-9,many,TGTGCCAGCATCACACCGGGACAGGGGCTTCAGCCCCAGCATTTT,CASITPGQGLQPQHF
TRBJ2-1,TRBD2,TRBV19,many,TGTGCCAGTAACCCCCTAGCGGGAGCTGAGCAGTTCTTC,CASNPLAGAEQFF
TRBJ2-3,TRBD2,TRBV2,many,TGTGCCAGCAGTGAATTATTGGGGCTAGCGGCGGGGGATACGCAGTATTTT,CASSELLGLAAGDTQYF
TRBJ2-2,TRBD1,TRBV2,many,TGTGCCAGCAGTGAGGGCAGGGGGCCGGCCGGGGAGCTGTTTTTT,CASSEGRGPAGELFF
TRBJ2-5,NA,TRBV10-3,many,TGTGCCATCAGTGAGTTTCCTGCGGAGACCCAGTACTTC,CAISEFPAETQYF
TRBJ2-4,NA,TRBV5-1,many,TGCGCCAGCGCTGATGGGGGCCAAGCCAAAAACATTCAGTACTTC,CASADGGQAKNIQYF
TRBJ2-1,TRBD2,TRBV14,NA,TGTGCCAGAAGCCATGGAGCGGGAATGGCCAATCGGAATGAGCAGTTCTTC,CARSHGAGMANRNEQFF
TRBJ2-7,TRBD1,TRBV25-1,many,TGTGCCAGCAGTGATACCGACAGGGCAGAAGAGCAGTACTTC,CASSDTDRAEEQYF
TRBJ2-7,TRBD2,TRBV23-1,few,TGCGCCAGCAGTCCCACGGGAGGGGACTACGAGCAGTACTTC,CASSPTGGDYEQYF
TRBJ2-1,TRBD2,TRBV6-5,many,TGTGCCAGCAGGCTAAAGGGGACTAGCGGGAGGAATGAGCAGTTCTTC,CASRLKGTSGRNEQFF
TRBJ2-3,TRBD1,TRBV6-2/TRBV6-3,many,TGTGCCAGCAGCGCCGGGGACAGCTCCACAGATACGCAGTATTTT,CASSAGDSSTDTQYF
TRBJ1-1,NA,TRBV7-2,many,TGTGCCAGCAGCTTAAATTTGAGGATGGAGGGGACCGGGGCTTTCTTT,CASSLNLRMEGTGAFF